This T cell receptor beta chain was recorded in a study of vaccination effects on CD4 cells after COVID-19. This clone was counted between two and nine times. Its antigen is unidentified. V was trimmed by 2 bases and J by 5 bases, leaving 10 bases between them. Germline CDR1 and CDR2: WNHNN and SYGVQD (reference sequence). The length of the CDR3 is 14 residues. After expansion with viral peptide pools in the ViraFEST assay, antigen-specific CD4+ T cells were sequenced. Isolation of CD4+ T cells took place after 10 to 11 days of culture. The vaccine recipients had no prior SARS-CoV-2 infection, with negative nucleocapsid antibodies. Wells each received two million PBMC, cultured with 9 to 10 IU/ml IL-2 and 10 ug/ml peptides. Each culture had half its medium swapped for IL-2 medium on days 3 and 7. The repertoire was sequenced with immunoSEQ multiplex PCR; TCRdb's copy has only in-frame clones and lacks some. The sample shows approximately 74,000 clones, approximately 72% of them seen only once.

The V gene is TRBV10-1, the J gene TRBJ2-1; either TRBD1 or TRBD2 may supply D (6 bases each). The receptor was derived from a human donor who received a COVID-19 vaccine. Sequenced here: CD4+ T cells from PBMCs cultured with HCoV-NL63 spike peptides, sampled before COVID-19 vaccination. DNA of the CDR3: TGCGCCAGCAGTGAGGCGGGGACAAACAATGAGCAGTTCTTC. It specifies CASSEAGTNNEQFF.